The 19 T cell receptor beta chains given below trace back to one sample, sequenced in a study of Ad26.COV2.S vaccination and SARS-CoV-2 variants. The assay was immunoSEQ multiplex PCR, and TCRdb's table has in-frame clones only and misses some. The sample lists 380,000 or so clones; roughly 85% were seen once. The treatment is: approximately 18 received Ad26.COV2.S at low or high dose, single or two shots; roughly 5 received placebo; per-sample allocation not given. Sample collection was performed on day 63 after the first vaccine or placebo injection. The sample consisted of peripheral blood, taken in a trial of Ad26.COV2.S vaccine versus placebo. The source is a person aged 18-65 years who received the Ad26.COV2.S COVID-19 vaccine or a placebo.

This clone appeared once. V gene TRBV6-2 or TRBV6-3 combines with J gene TRBJ2-1, with D possibly TRBD2 on 6 matching bases. The V end lost 3 bases, the J end lost 6 bases, and 12 bases lay between the germline ends. The CDR3 spans 14 residues. Germline lookup yields CDR1 MNHEY and CDR2 SVGEGT. This CDR3 reads CASSYSGGINEQFF. CDR3 nucleotide sequence: TGTGCCAGCAGTTATAGCGGTGGAATCAATGAGCAGTTCTTC.

The J gene is TRBJ1-3, the V gene TRBV27, with unresolved D. V lost 9 bases to trimming and J lost 4 bases, with 7 bases between them. The CDR3 has 11 amino acids. Germline-derived CDR1 and CDR2 are MNHEY and SMNVEV (reference sequence). The CDR3 DNA reads as TGTGCCAGAAACTCGGGAAACACCATATATTTT. It is translated as CARNSGNTIYF.

The genes are TRBV28 and TRBJ2-3; D is unclear. V was clipped by 2 bases and J by 4 bases, with 7 bases between them. The germline V gene encodes CDR1 MDHEN and CDR2 SYDVKM. This CDR3 region has 13 residues. This CDR3 is CASSLRFADTQYF. CDR3 in DNA: TGTGCCAGCAGTTTACGCTTTGCAGATACGCAGTATTTT.

This clone was recorded once. The gene calls are TRBV27 and TRBJ2-7; D unresolved. The CDR3 is made up of 13 amino acids. Trimming left V 2 bases short and J 6 bases short, with 11 bases between. Germline assignment: CDR1 MNHEY and CDR2 SMNVEV (reference sequence). The DNA of the CDR3 is TGTGCCAGCAGTTTAGGATCCGGGTTCGAGCAGTACTTC. Amino acids: CASSLGSGFEQYF.

The chain has TRBV3-1 (or the pseudogene TRBV3-2) and TRBJ2-7; 7 bases match TRBD1. This CDR3 region has 15 residues. Germline V gives CDR1 LGHDT, CDR2 YNNKEL (reference sequence). V lost 5 bases and J lost 3; bases outside the gene matches: 10. The CDR3 is CASSSRQGWDYEQYF. DNA for the CDR3: TGTGCCAGCAGCTCCCGACAGGGCTGGGACTACGAGCAGTACTTC.

This chain uses TRBV5-1 with TRBJ2-7; D gene ambiguous. This CDR3 region has 14 residues. From germline, CDR1 is SGHRS and CDR2 YFSETQ. Trimming removed 3 bases from V and 7 bases from J, with 17 bases in between. CDR3 region: CASSYLLSPKEQYF. CDR3 DNA sequence: TGCGCCAGCAGCTACCTTCTCAGTCCCAAGGAGCAGTACTTC.

This chain uses TRBV15 with TRBJ2-5; possible D gene TRBD1, 6 bases. V lost 0 bases and J 2 bases, leaving 13 bases between the germline ends. CDR3 length: 16 residues. CDR1 and CDR2 (germline): LNHNV, YYDKDF (reference sequence). The CDR3 nucleotides are TGTGCCACCAGCAGAGATAAAGGCAGGGGACAAGAGACCCAGTACTTC. This sequence encodes CATSRDKGRGQETQYF.

The gene calls are TRBV6-5 and TRBJ2-3; no clear D. V lost 7 bases, J lost 0 bases, and 11 bases lay in between. CDR1 MNHEY and CDR2 SVGAGI come from the germline V gene. The CDR3 sequence is 14 residues long. CDR3 in DNA: TGTGCCAGCACCGCGACTTATAGCACAGATACGCAGTATTTT. The encoded protein is CASTATYSTDTQYF.

CDR3 residues: CASSIDSYGGHNSPLHF. CDR3 DNA sequence: TGTGCCAGTAGTATAGACTCCTACGGGGGTCATAATTCACCCCTCCACTTT. V and J are TRBV19 and TRBJ1-6, with D possibly being TRBD1 (5 bases). Trimming left V 0 bases short and J 5 bases short, with 14 bases between. CDR3 length: 17 amino acids. Germline lookup yields CDR1 LNHDA and CDR2 SQIVND (reference sequence).

The gene calls are TRBV7-2 and TRBJ2-7; the D is unclear. Germline CDR1 SGHTA, CDR2 FQGNSA. Deletions cut 5 bases from V and 4 bases from J, with 9 bases between. The CDR3 has 12 residues. The CDR3 sequence: CASSRRPYEQYF. CDR3 DNA sequence: TGTGCCAGCAGCCGCCGTCCTTACGAGCAGTACTTC.

This chain connects TRBV9 to TRBJ1-1, with D possibly being TRBD1 (6 bases). Germline V gene data show CDR1 as SGDLS and CDR2 as YYNGEE. The CDR3 is 14 amino acids. V was pared by 1 base and J by 4 bases, with 11 bases between. The chain's CDR3 is CASSVFGGSTEAFF. For the CDR3, the DNA is TGTGCCAGCAGCGTATTCGGGGGCTCCACTGAAGCTTTCTTT. The full variable domain, its missing parts supplied by reference TRBV9 and TRBJ1-1, is DSGVTQTPKHLITATGQRVTLRCSPRSGDLSVYWYQQSLDQGLQFLIQYYNGEERAKGNILERFSAQQFPDLHSELNLSSLELGDSALYFCASSVFGGSTEAFFGQGTRLTVV.

The chain is built from TRBV20-1 and TRBJ2-1; D uncertain. Trimming removed 1 base from V and 6 bases from J, with 1 base in between. CDR1 is DFQATT, CDR2 SNEGSKA, per germline (reference sequence). The CDR3 extends over 10 amino acids. The CDR3 spells CSARVNEQFF. CDR3 bases: TGCAGTGCTAGAGTCAATGAGCAGTTCTTC.

The chain joins TRBV5-4 to TRBJ1-2; 8 nucleotides agree with TRBD1. This CDR3 is built from 15 residues. Trimming removed 4 bases from V and 8 bases from J; junction bases left unmatched: 13. CDR1 and CDR2 from the germline V gene are SGHNT and YYREEE (reference sequence). DNA of the CDR3: TGTGCCAGCAGCCTCAAAAATCGACAGGGGTGGGGCTACACCTTC. Its translation: CASSLKNRQGWGYTF.

This clone showed up just once. This chain uses TRBV10-3 with TRBJ1-1; D is perhaps TRBD1 (6 bases). Germline CDR1 and CDR2: ENHRY and SYGVKD. V dropped 3 bases and J dropped 6 bases, with 11 bases sitting between them. The CDR3 contains 13 residues. The CDR3, as DNA: TGTGCCATCAGTGAAACAGGGAGGGCTGAAGCTTTCTTT. This encodes CAISETGRAEAFF.

The V and J genes are TRBV6-6 and TRBJ2-7; 8 bases are shared with TRBD2. The germline gives CDR1 MNHNY, CDR2 SVGAGI (reference sequence). V trimming: 3 bases; J trimming: 4 bases; junction bases outside the gene matches: 5. This CDR3 has 14 residues. In DNA, the CDR3 is TGTGCCAGCAGTTATCGGCGGGGGGATTACGAGCAGTACTTC. Its translation: CASSYRRGDYEQYF.

The chain recombines TRBV7-9 with TRBJ2-1, with 13 bases aligning to TRBD2. The CDR3 covers 15 residues. The germline V gene encodes CDR1 SEHNR and CDR2 FQNEAQ (reference sequence). Trimming cost V 5 bases and J 10 bases; bases outside gene matches: 8. Here the CDR3 DNA reads TGTGCCAGCAGCACTAGCGGGAGGGCCCAGGGGGAGCAGTTCTTC. It encodes CASSTSGRAQGEQFF.

The V gene is TRBV6-5, the J gene TRBJ2-7; TRBD1 agrees at 10 bases. The CDR3 consists of 12 residues. Germline loops: CDR1 MNHEY, CDR2 SVGAGI. After removal of 5 bases from V and 7 bases from J, the junction contained 2 bases not matched to a gene. The CDR3 spells CASSRDRGEQYF. The CDR3 nucleotides read TGTGCCAGCAGTCGGGACAGGGGAGAGCAGTACTTC.

The table lists this clone with a few counts. Other DNA sequences in this sample translate to the same CDR3. The rearrangement links TRBV7-3 to TRBJ2-2; no reliable D call. Germline V gene data show CDR1 as SGHTA and CDR2 as FQGTGA. The V gene lost 4 bases and the J gene lost 0 bases, with 0 bases spanning the gap. The CDR3 is 12 residues long. CDR3: CASSSNTGELFF. CDR3 sequence (DNA): TGTGCCAGCAGCTCGAACACCGGGGAGCTGTTTTTT. Supplemented by reference TRBV7-3 and TRBJ2-2, the full variable domain reads GAGVSQTPSNKVTEKGKYVELRCDPISGHTALYWYRQSLGQGPEFLIYFQGTGAADDSGLPNDRFFAVRPEGSVSTLKIQRTERGDSAVYLCASSSNTGELFFGEGSRLTVL.

The chain has TRBV7-9 and TRBJ1-1, with unresolved D. Germline CDR1 is SEHNR and CDR2 is FQNEAQ (reference sequence). Trimming shortened V by 5 bases and J by 7 bases, and 5 bases separated the two germline ends. This CDR3 contains 10 residues. As DNA, the CDR3 is TGTGCCAGCAGCCTAGTTGAAGCTTTCTTT. Translating it yields CASSLVEAFF.